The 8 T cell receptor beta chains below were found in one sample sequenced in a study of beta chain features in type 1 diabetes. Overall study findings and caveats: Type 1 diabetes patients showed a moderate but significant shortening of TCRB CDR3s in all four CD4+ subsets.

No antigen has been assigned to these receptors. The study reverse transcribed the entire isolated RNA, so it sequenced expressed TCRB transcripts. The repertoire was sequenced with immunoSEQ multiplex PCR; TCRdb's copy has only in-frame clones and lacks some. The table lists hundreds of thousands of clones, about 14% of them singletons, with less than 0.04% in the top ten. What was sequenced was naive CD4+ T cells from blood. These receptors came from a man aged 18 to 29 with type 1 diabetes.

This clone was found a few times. This CDR3 reads CASSLAGQYTDTQYF. The CDR3 DNA sequence: TGTGCCAGCAGCTTGGCCGGACAGTACACAGATACGCAGTATTTT. This chain joins TRBV7-3 and TRBJ2-3; a weak D match, TRBD1 (6 bases). Trimming removed 3 bases from V and 2 bases from J, with 12 bases in between. CDR3 size: 15 residues. Germline CDR1 reads SGHTA; CDR2 reads FQGTGA.

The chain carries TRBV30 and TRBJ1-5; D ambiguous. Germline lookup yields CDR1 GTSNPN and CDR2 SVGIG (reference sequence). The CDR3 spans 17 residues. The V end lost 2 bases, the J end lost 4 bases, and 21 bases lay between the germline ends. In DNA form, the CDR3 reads TGTGCCTGGAGTCCCCCGCGAGGATTGGATAGAAATCAGCCCCAGCATTTT. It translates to CAWSPPRGLDRNQPQHF.

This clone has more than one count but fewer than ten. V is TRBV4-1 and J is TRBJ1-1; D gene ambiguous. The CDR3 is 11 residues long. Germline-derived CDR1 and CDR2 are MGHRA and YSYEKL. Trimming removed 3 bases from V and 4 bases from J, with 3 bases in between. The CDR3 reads CASSHFTEAFF. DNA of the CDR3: TGCGCCAGCAGCCACTTCACTGAAGCTTTCTTT.

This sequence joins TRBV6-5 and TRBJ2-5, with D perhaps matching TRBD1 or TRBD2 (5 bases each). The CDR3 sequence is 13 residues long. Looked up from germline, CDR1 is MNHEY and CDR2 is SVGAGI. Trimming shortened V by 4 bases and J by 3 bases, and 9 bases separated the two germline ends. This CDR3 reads CASSLGPKETQYF. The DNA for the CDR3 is TGTGCCAGCAGTTTGGGACCCAAAGAGACCCAGTACTTC.

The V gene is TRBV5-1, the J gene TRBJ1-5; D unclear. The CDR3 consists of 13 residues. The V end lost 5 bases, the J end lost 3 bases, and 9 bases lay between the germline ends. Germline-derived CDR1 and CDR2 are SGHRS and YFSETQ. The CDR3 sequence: CASRAGDNQPQHF. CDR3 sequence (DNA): TGCGCCAGCAGGGCAGGCGACAATCAGCCCCAGCATTTT.

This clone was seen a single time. The CDR3 DNA is TGTGCCAGCACTTCGAGAACTGAAGCTTTCTTT. It is translated as CASTSRTEAFF. The chain uses TRBV25-1 and TRBJ1-1; D ambiguous. V shed 7 bases and J shed 5 bases, with 8 bases lying between them. Looked up from germline, CDR1 is MGHDK and CDR2 is SYGVNS. The CDR3 extends over 11 amino acids.

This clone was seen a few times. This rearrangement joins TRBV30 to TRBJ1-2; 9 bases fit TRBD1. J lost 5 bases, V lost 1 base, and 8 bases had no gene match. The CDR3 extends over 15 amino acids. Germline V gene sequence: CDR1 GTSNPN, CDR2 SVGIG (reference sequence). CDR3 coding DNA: TGTGCCTGGAGTGCCGGATGGGACAGGGTTTATGGCTACACCTTC. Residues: CAWSAGWDRVYGYTF.

The CDR3 DNA follows: TGTGCCAGCAGCCAAAACTTCGGGGATTCGAATGAGCAGTTCTTC. As protein: CASSQNFGDSNEQFF. This chain connects TRBV5-4 to TRBJ2-1, with a tentative D call TRBD2 (5 bases). CDR3 length: 15 amino acids. Trimming left V 4 bases short and J 7 bases short, with 18 bases between. The germline gives CDR1 SGHNT, CDR2 YYREEE (reference sequence).